This TCR beta chain was observed in a study of blood T cell repertoires in COVID-19. On the study more broadly: Samples came from the United States, Italy and Spain, spanning acute and convalescent COVID-19. T cells, B-cell-depleted T cells, or PBMCs provided the cDNA or gDNA that served as material.

This CDR3 spans 13 amino acids. V was clipped by 5 bases and J by 3 bases, with 11 bases between them. The germline gives CDR1 SGHVS, CDR2 FNYEAQ. Source study methods: Quantification of nucleated cells was approximated via reference gene primer amplification. Profiled with immunoSEQ multiplex PCR; TCRdb holds only in-frame clones, not every one. That table furnishes V, J and clone size, whereas the DNA furnished D and trimming. The top ten clones hold 3% to 3.5% of a sample with some 220,000 clones, 80% to 85% of them seen once. The receptor comes from a woman younger than 45 who had recovered from COVID-19. The sample was peripheral blood. This sequence joins TRBV7-6 and TRBJ2-7; D perhaps matches TRBD2 (5 bases). The CDR3 DNA reads TGTGCCAGCAGCGCCGCCCGGGACTACGAGCAGTACTTC. Amino acid sequence: CASSAARDYEQYF.